The sequence of this T cell receptor (beta chain) was determined in a study of T cell responses to AZD1222 COVID-19 vaccine. Study outcomes and limitations: Most donors were white British, females outnumbered males, and clonal diversity was possibly underestimated.

On this clone: No antigen is known for it.

The assay was immunoSEQ multiplex PCR, and TCRdb's table has in-frame clones only and misses some. This table has about 97,000 clones, roughly 88% appearing once. This CDR3 contains 17 residues. Per germline, CDR1 LNHDA and CDR2 SQIVND (reference sequence). V was clipped by 3 bases and J by 1 base, with 16 bases between them. The sequencing here drew on peripheral blood, taken on day 0 of AZD1222 vaccination. The genes are TRBV19 and TRBJ1-5; a weak D match, TRBD1 (6 bases). The sequence came from an adult in good health. The CDR3 region is CASSILGGQVSNQPQHF. The CDR3 DNA reads as TGTGCCAGTAGTATTTTGGGGGGCCAAGTGAGCAATCAGCCCCAGCATTTT.